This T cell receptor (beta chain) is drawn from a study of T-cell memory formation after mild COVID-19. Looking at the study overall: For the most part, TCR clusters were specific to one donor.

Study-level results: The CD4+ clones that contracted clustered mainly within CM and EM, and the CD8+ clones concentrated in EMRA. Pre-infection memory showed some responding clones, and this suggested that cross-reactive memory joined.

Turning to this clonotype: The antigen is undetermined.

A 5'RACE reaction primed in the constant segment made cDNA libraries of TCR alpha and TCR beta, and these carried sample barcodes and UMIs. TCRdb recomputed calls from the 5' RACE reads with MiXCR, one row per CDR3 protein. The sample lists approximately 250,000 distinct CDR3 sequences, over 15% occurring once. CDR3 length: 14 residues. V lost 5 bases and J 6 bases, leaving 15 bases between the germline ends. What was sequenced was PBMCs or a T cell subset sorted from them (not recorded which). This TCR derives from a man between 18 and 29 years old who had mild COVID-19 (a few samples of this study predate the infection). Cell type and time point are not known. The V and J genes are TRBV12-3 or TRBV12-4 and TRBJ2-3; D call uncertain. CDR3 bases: TGTGCCAGCAGTAAAGTAGCTATTTCCGATACGCAGTATTTT. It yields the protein CASSKVAISDTQYF.